Included here is one T cell receptor beta chain sequence, with context. The antigen is unknown. These data belong to a study of a mutant IDH1 vaccine in newly diagnosed glioma. TCRdb's copy holds only in-frame clones and misses some; the assay was immunoSEQ multiplex PCR. The profile covers approximately 56,000 clones, with roughly 80% appearing a single time and 5.3% taken by the ten largest. The CDR3 has 15 amino acids. In germline, CDR1 is SGHNT, CDR2 YYREEE (reference sequence). V was pared by 4 bases and J by 1 base, with 15 bases between. Time point specified: week 47, end of study. Each dose delivered 300 ug of mutant IDH1 20-mer peptide subcutaneously with imiquimod.

This TCR came from a man over 45 with glioma. The chain has TRBV5-4 and TRBJ2-7; D is perhaps TRBD2 (7 bases). The source was PBMCs, collected from a glioma patient whose treatment included an IDH1 peptide vaccine. The CDR3 is CASSSGTKGSYEQYF. The CDR3, as DNA: TGTGCCAGCAGCAGCGGGACAAAGGGTTCCTACGAGCAGTACTTC.